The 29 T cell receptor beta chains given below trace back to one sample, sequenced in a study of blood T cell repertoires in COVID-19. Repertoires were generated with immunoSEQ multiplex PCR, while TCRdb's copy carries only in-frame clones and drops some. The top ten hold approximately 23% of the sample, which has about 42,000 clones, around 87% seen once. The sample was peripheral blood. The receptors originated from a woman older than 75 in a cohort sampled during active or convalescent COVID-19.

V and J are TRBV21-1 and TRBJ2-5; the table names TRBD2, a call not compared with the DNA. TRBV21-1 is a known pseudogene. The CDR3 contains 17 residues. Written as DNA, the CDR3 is TGTGCCAGCAGCAAAGAGTTTTGCGGGGAACGCCAAGAGACCCAGTACTTC. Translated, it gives CASSKEFCGERQETQYF.

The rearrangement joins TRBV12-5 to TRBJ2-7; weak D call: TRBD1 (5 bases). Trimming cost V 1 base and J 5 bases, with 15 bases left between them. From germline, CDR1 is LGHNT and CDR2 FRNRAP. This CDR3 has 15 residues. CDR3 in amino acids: CASGLGEGAEHEQYF. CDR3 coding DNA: TGTGCTAGTGGTTTGGGTGAAGGGGCAGAGCACGAGCAGTACTTC.

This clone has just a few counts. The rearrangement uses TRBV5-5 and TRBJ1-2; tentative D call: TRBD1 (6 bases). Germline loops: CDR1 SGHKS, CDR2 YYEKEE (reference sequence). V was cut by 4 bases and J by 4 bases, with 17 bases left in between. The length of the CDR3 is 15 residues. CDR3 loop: CASSGVGGMGYGYTF. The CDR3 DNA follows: TGTGCCAGCAGCGGGGTTGGGGGCATGGGCTATGGCTACACCTTC.

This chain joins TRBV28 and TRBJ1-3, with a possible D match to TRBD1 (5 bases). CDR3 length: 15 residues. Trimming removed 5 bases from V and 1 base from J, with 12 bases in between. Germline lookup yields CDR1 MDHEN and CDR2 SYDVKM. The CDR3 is CASSPQVISGNTIYF. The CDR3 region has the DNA TGTGCCAGCAGTCCACAGGTTATATCTGGAAACACCATATATTTT. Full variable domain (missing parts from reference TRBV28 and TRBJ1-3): DVKVTQSSRYLVKRTGEKVFLECVQDMDHENMFWYRQDPGLGLRLIYFSYDVKMKEKGDIPEGYSVSREKKERFSLILESASTNQTSMYLCASSPQVISGNTIYFGEGSWLTVV.

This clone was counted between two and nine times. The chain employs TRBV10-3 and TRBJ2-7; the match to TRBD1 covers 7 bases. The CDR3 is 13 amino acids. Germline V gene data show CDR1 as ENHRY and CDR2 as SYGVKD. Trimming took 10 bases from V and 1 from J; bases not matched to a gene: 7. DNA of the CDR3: TGTGCCACCTACGGGACAGAGTCCTACGAGCAGTACTTC. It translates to CATYGTESYEQYF.

The CDR3 is CASSLDPGVSGNTIYF. DNA of the CDR3: TGTGCCAGCAGCTTAGATCCGGGAGTTTCGGGAAACACCATATATTTT. The rearrangement links TRBV7-8 to TRBJ1-3; D unresolved. Germline V lookup: CDR1 SGHVS, CDR2 FQNEAQ. The CDR3 is 16 amino acids. V lost 1 base to trimming and J lost 4 bases, with 14 bases between them.

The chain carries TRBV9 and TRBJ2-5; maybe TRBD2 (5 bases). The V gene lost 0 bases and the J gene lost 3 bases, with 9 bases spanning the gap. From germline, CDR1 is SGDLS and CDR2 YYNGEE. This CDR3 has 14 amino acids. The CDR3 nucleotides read TGTGCCAGCAGCGTAGGACCAGCGGAAGAGACCCAGTACTTC. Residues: CASSVGPAEETQYF. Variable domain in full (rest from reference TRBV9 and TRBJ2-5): DSGVTQTPKHLITATGQRVTLRCSPRSGDLSVYWYQQSLDQGLQFLIQYYNGEERAKGNILERFSAQQFPDLHSELNLSSLELGDSALYFCASSVGPAEETQYFGPGTRLLVL.

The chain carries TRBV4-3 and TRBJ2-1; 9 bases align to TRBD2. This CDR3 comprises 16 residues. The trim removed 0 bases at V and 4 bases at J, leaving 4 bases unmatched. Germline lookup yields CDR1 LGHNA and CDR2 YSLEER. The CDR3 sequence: CASSQEWLAGYNEQFF. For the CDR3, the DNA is TGCGCCAGCAGCCAAGAGTGGCTAGCGGGATACAATGAGCAGTTCTTC.

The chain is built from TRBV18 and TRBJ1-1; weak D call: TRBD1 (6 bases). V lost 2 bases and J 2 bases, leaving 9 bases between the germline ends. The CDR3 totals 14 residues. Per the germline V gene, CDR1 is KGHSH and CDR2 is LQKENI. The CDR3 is CASSPGGPNTEAFF. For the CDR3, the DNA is TGTGCCAGCTCACCAGGGGGCCCCAACACTGAAGCTTTCTTT.

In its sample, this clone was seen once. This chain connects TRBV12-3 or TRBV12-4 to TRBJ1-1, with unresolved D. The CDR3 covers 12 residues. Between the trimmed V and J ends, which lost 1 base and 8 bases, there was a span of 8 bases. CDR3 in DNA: TGTGCCAGCAGTTTAGGGGCGGGCGAAGCTTTCTTT. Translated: CASSLGAGEAFF.

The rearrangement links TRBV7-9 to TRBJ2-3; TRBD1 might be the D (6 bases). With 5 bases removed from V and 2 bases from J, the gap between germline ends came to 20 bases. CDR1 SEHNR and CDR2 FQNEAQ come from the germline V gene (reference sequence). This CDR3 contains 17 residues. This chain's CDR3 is CASSIVFSTGITDTQYF. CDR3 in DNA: TGTGCCAGCAGCATAGTCTTTTCGACAGGAATCACAGATACGCAGTATTTT.

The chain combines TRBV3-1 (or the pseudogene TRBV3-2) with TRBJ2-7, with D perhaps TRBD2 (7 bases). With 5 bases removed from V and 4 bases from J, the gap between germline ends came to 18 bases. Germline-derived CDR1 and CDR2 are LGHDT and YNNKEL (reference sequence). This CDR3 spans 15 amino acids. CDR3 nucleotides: TGTGCCAGCAGCTCACCGGGGAGGGGGACGTACGAGCAGTACTTC. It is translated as CASSSPGRGTYEQYF.

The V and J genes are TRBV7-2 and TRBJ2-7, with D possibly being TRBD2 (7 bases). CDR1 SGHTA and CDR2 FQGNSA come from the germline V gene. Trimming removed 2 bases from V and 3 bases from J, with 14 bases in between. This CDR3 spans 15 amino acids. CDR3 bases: TGTGCCAGCAGCTTACGGGGGGCCCAGATCTACGAGCAGTACTTC. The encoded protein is CASSLRGAQIYEQYF.

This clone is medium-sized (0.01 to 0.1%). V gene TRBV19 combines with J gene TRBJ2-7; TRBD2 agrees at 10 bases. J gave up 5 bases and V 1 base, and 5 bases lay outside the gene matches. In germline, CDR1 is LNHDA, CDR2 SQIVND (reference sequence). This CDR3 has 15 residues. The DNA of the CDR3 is TGTGCCAGTAGTATAGGAGGGACTAGCGTGAACGAGCAGTACTTC. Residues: CASSIGGTSVNEQYF. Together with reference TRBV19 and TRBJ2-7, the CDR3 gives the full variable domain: DGGITQSPKYLFRKEGQNVTLSCEQNLNHDAMYWYRQDPGQGLRLIYYSQIVNDFQKGDIAEGYSVSREKKESFPLTVTSAQKNPTAFYLCASSIGGTSVNEQYFGPGTRLTVT.

CDR3 sequence: CSVGQGISYEQYF. The DNA for the CDR3 is TGCAGCGTTGGACAGGGGATTTCCTACGAGCAGTACTTC. The chain has TRBV29-1 and TRBJ2-7; 8 bases match TRBD1. This CDR3 comprises 13 residues. The germline V gene has CDR1 SQVTM and CDR2 ANQGSEA. V trimming: 4 bases; J trimming: 1 base; junction bases outside the gene matches: 3.

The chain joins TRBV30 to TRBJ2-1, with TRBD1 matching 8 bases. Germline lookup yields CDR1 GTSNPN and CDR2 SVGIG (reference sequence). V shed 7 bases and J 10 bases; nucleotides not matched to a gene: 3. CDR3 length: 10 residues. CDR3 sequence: CASNRGEQFF. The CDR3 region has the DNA TGTGCCTCGAACAGGGGGGAGCAGTTCTTC.

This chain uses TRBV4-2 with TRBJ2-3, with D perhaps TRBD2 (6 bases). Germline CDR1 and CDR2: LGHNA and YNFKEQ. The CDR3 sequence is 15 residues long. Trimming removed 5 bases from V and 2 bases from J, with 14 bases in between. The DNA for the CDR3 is TGTGCCAGCAGCACTCGGGACTCCTCCACAGATACGCAGTATTTT. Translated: CASSTRDSSTDTQYF.

As DNA, the CDR3 is TGTGCCAGCAGTCGACAGGGCCGACACACTGAAGCTTTCTTT. Translated, it gives CASSRQGRHTEAFF. The chain is built from TRBV21-1 and TRBJ1-1; the D segment call TRBD1 is taken from the table without a DNA check. TRBV21-1 is termed a pseudogene. The CDR3 contains 14 residues.

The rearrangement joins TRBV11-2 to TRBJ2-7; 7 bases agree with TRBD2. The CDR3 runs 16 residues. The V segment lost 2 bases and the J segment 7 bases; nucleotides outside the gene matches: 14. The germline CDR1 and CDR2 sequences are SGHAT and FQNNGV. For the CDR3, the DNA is TGTGCCAGCAGCTTAAGGGTAGCGGGTCATTTGGGGGAGCAGTACTTC. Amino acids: CASSLRVAGHLGEQYF.

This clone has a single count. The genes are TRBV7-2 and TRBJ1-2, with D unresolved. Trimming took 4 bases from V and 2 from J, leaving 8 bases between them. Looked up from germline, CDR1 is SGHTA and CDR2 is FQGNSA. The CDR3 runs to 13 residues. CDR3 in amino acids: CASSSPGNYGYTF. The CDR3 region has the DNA TGTGCCAGCAGCTCCCCGGGGAACTATGGCTACACCTTC.

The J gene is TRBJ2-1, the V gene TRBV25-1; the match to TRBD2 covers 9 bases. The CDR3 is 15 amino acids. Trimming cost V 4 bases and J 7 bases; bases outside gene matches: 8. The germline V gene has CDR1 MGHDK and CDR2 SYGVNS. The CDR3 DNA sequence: TGTGCCAGCAGTGGAGCGGGGGGCCCCTGGAATGAGCAGTTCTTC. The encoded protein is CASSGAGGPWNEQFF.

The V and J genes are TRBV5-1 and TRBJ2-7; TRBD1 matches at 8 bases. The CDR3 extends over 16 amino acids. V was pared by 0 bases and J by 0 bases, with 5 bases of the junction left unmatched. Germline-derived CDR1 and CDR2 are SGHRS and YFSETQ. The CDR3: CASSLALGQASYEQYF. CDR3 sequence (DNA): TGCGCCAGCAGCTTGGCCCTGGGACAGGCCTCCTACGAGCAGTACTTC.

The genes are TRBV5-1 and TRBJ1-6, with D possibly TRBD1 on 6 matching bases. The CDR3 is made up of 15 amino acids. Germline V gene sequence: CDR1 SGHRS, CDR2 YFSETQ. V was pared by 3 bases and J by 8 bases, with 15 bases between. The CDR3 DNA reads TGCGCCAGCAGCTCTTGGCGGGGGCGGGATTCACCCCTCCACTTT. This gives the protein CASSSWRGRDSPLHF. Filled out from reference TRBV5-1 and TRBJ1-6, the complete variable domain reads KAGVTQTPRYLIKTRGQQVTLSCSPISGHRSVSWYQQTPGQGLQFLFEYFSETQRNKGNFPGRFSGRQFSNSRSEMNVSTLELGDSALYLCASSSWRGRDSPLHFGNGTRLTVT.

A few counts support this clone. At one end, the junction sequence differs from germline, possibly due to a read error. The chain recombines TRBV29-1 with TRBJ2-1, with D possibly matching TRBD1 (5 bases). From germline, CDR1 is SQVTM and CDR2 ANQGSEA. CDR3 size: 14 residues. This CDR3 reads CSVDQGISFNEQFF. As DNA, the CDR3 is TGCAGCGTAGATCAGGGAATCTCCTTCAATGAGCAGTTCTTC.

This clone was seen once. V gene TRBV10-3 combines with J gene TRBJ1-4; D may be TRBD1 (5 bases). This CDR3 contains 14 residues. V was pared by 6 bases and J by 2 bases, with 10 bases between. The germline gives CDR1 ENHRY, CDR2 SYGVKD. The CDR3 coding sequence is TGTGCCATCAGATCGGGGGGGACTAATGAAAAACTGTTTTTT. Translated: CAIRSGGTNEKLFF.

The CDR3 nucleotides are TGTGCCAGCAGCGTAAATACGGGTTGGGAGACCCAGTACTTC. Encoded protein: CASSVNTGWETQYF. The chain employs TRBV9 and TRBJ2-5; D is unclear. The V end was cut by 1 base, the J end by 5 bases, with 12 bases between. The germline CDR1 and CDR2 sequences are SGDLS and YYNGEE. This CDR3 contains 14 residues.

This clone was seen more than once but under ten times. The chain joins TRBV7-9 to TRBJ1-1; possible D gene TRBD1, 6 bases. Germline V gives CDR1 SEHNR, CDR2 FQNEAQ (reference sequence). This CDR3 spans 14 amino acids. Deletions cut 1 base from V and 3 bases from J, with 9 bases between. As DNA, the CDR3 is TGTGCCAGCAGCTTAGAGGGGGTGTACACTGAAGCTTTCTTT. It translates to CASSLEGVYTEAFF. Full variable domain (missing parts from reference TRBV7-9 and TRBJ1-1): DTGVSQNPRHKITKRGQNVTFRCDPISEHNRLYWYRQTLGQGPEFLTYFQNEAQLEKSRLLSDRFSAERPKGSFSTLEIQRTEQGDSAMYLCASSLEGVYTEAFFGQGTRLTVV.

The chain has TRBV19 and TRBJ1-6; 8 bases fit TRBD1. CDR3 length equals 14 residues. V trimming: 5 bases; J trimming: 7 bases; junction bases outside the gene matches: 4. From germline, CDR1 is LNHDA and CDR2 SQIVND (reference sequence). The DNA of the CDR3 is TGTGCCAGTAGTGTCAGGGGGCAAAATTCACCCCTCCACTTT. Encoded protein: CASSVRGQNSPLHF.

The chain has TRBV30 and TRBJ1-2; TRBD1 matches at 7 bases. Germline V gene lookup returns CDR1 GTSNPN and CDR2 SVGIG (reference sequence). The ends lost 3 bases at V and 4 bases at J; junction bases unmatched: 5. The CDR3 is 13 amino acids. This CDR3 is CAWSAGGVYGYTF. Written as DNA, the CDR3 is TGTGCCTGGAGCGCAGGGGGAGTCTATGGCTACACCTTC.